This T cell receptor (beta chain) was documented in a study of blood T cell repertoires in COVID-19. Per the germline V gene, CDR1 is SGHRS and CDR2 is YFSETQ. The CDR3 covers 16 residues. Trimming removed 4 bases from V and 0 bases from J; junction bases left unmatched: 8. The method was immunoSEQ multiplex PCR; TCRdb's version includes in-frame clones alone and lacks a portion of them. Among around 340,000 clones listed, approximately 86% were seen once. V gene TRBV5-1 combines with J gene TRBJ2-3, with TRBD1 matching over 7 bases. Sequenced material: PBMCs or T cells enriched from blood (not recorded which). The TCR was taken from a woman between 40 and 50 years old with acute COVID-19. This chain's CDR3 is CASSPKGTVSTDTQYF. Here the CDR3 DNA reads TGCGCCAGCAGCCCAAAAGGGACAGTTAGCACAGATACGCAGTATTTT.